This TCR beta chain was sequenced during a study of blood T cell repertoires in COVID-19 (dated by TCRdb to 2020 to 2021). General notes on the study: Samples from collaborators originated in the United States, Italy and Spain and spanned both the acute and convalescent phases of COVID-19. Where available, HLA class I and class II types were taken from metadata supplied by the sample provider and were not determined by assay-based typing. The repertoires were released in a freely available public database intended as a resource for research on the immune response to SARS-CoV-2. Samples were obtained from the ongoing ImmuneRACE study (first 160 participants) and from over 1,000 subjects provided by 6 global collaborators. The prospective study material was composed of cDNA or gDNA derived from T cells, B-cell-depleted T cells, or PBMCs. Nearly every sample came with metadata listing a de-identified subject ID, COVID-19 status, age in years and sex. The dataset comprised deeply sampled blood TCRbeta repertoires from subjects exposed to, actively infected with, or recovered from COVID-19. Broader findings and caveats from the paper: Clinical and demographic metadata were provided uncurated, with the amount varying by source and participant.

V lost 4 bases and J lost 6 bases; the stretch between them is 19 bases long. Spanning cysteine to phenylalanine, the CDR3 consists of 15 amino acids. This entry keeps only the CDR3 DNA: 45 bases, framed from base 1. The germline V gene encodes CDR1 SGHTS and CDR2 YDEGEE. The immunoSEQ Assay, a bias-controlled multiplex PCR, was used to amplify TCRbeta CDR3 regions from genomic DNA. As for how the authors treated the data: Within the assay, amplification of reference gene primers was used to estimate how many nucleated cells each sample contained. To quantify the absolute abundance of each unique TCRbeta CDR3 rearrangement, sequence reads were collapsed and filtered. For each sample, productive Simpson clonality was calculated as the square root of Simpson's diversity index across productive rearrangements. TCRdb obtained this table from immuneACCESS and retained in-frame rearrangements with V and J assigned. These tables miss some clones; where compared with another copy, unresolved V genes account for less than half of the shortfall, and the remainder is unexplained. That table furnishes V, J and clone size, whereas the DNA furnished D and trimming. A total of approximately 440,000 clones appear in this sample, around 90% of them only once. The ten largest clones add up to 0.65% to 0.9% of the sample.

Participants in the prospective study were aged about 18 to 95 years, lived in 24 United States geographic areas, and enrolled through a virtual design. Cohort assignment in the prospective study relied on participant-reported clinical history from a screening survey and a study questionnaire. Recovered participants in ImmuneRACE Cohort 3 were defined by two consecutive negative NP/OP PCR tests, clearance by a healthcare professional, or resolution of symptoms. Each participant in the prospective study had whole blood, serum and a nasopharyngeal or oropharyngeal swab collected by mobile phlebotomists. Over a 2-month period, participants in the prospective study had the option of providing additional blood draws and questionnaires. Before DNA extraction, blood samples from the prospective study were shipped at room temperature or frozen. Worth noting for this clone: There is no known antigen for this receptor. No base quality information exists; no much larger clone differs at one position.

The TCR originated in a young woman who had recovered from COVID-19. Sequencing was done on a sample of PBMCs or T cells enriched from blood (not recorded which). Here the chain combines TRBV5-8 and TRBJ1-2, with a weak D call of TRBD1 (5 bases match). This receptor carries the CDR3 CASSPRYGGLHGYTF. At the DNA level, the sequence is TGTGCCAGCAGCCCCAGGTACGGGGGGTTGCATGGCTACACCTTC. With the portions outside the CDR3 filled from the reference TRBV5-8 and TRBJ1-2 genes, the complete variable region becomes EAGVTQSPTHLIKTRGQQATLRCSPISGHTSVYWYQQALGLGLQFLLWYDEGEERNRGNFPPRFSGRQFPNYSSELNVNALELEDSALYLCASSPRYGGLHGYTFGSGTRLTVV.